This T cell receptor beta chain is drawn from a study of blood T cells in healthy people across ages (dated by TCRdb to about 2015). About the full investigation: In model experiments, template switching captured about one uniquely barcoded TCR beta cDNA molecule for every two T cells. To track age-related changes in TCR beta repertoire diversity, the study relied on deep sequencing normalized with unique cDNA molecular identifiers. The donors were split into four age groups: young (average 16 years), middle-aged (about 40), aged (over 55) and long-lived (over 80). To avoid experimental bias, donors of different ages were distributed randomly across sequencing lanes. Two additional independent replicas of 1 million unique cDNA reads from the same blood draw were analyzed for two donors (one aged 18 to 29 and one aged 80 or older).

Donors were 35 to 40 systemically healthy Caucasian individuals from Russia aged 6 to 90 years. Each donor gave about 11 milliliters of peripheral blood, drawn into EDTA-treated Vacutainer tubes. Ficoll-Paque density-gradient centrifugation was used to isolate PBMCs, with at least 6 million obtained per sample. Trizol reagent was used to extract total RNA from PBMCs, with at least 5 micrograms per sample. Naive CD45RAhigh/CD27high T cell percentages were measured by flow cytometry on a PBMC aliquot from every donor. This clonotype was observed a few times. This clone's antigen is unknown. One base away there is no much larger clone; base qualities are not given. Preparation of the library involved 5' RACE. Sequenced on an Illumina HiSeq 2500. A second PCR of about 7 to 12 cycles was run with a J-beta primer mix and a sample-barcoded 5' primer. Each TCR beta cDNA molecule received a unique molecular identifier from a template-switch 5' adaptor carrying 12 random nucleotides. At least 2.5 million CDR3-containing paired-end reads were obtained from each sample. First-strand cDNA was synthesized from all RNA with the Mint cDNA synthesis kit, primed by a TRBC-specific oligonucleotide. Following uracil-DNA glycosylase treatment, all cDNA underwent a first 18-cycle PCR with the universal primers M1SS and BC2_uni_R. The authors processed their data as follows. Each sample was normalized by randomly selecting 1 million high-quality reads, each carrying a distinct molecular identifier. Reads sharing molecular identifiers were discarded rather than binned into consensus sequences. MiTCR, with a Q25 quality threshold and the strictest error-elimination algorithm, was used for CDR3 identification, clonotype clustering and error correction. Lower-bound total TCR beta diversity was estimated with a nonparametric unseen species model using Euler transformation. The public reads were quality trimmed at Q25 with fastp and then assembled into clones with MiXCR by TCRdb, keeping productive beta chains. Every entry covers one CDR3 protein and lists the most common genes and DNA from its rows. The V and J calls were not made by the authors but by TCRdb's processing. Here the sample has 1.5 million or so distinct CDR3 sequences; 35% to 45% occur a single time. The top ten constitute under 5% of the sample.

General study outcomes and caveats: Observed TCR beta diversity correlated strongly with the percentage of naive T cells measured by flow cytometry. Bulk unsorted PBMC profiling prevented conclusive comparison of naive and antigen-experienced compartments. Total diversity estimates from one million sequenced T cells were considered lower bounds and underestimates. Observed TCR beta diversity per million T cells fell roughly linearly with age, and a significant reduction was already apparent by age about 38. The CMV infection status of donors was not known, potentially confounding age-related changes in expanded clonotypes. The long-lived group showed more naive CD4+ T cells, fewer expanded clones and increased TCR diversity than the aged group, suggesting age selection.

The CDR3 runs 16 residues from the cysteine to the phenylalanine. The sequence is cut down to CDR3 DNA, 48 bases in frame from base 1. At the junction V is shortened by 5 bases and J by 7 bases, with 24 bases in between. The germline V gene provides CDR1 MDHEN and CDR2 SYDVKM. The source of this sequence is a woman aged 18-35 years in good health. The chain employs TRBV28 and TRBJ2-7, with the D gene possibly TRBD1 or TRBD2, each one fitting 6 bases. The source material was blood. This receptor has the CDR3 CASSPDGGTRRYEQYF. The sequence in DNA is TGTGCCAGCAGTCCTGATGGGGGGACACGGAGATATGAGCAGTACTTC.